Each of the 9 T cell receptor beta chains below was sequenced from the same sample in a study of PD-1 blockade in classical Hodgkin lymphoma. Exposure to brentuximab vedotin varied, and each patient had relapsed following autologous stem cell transplantation. This table comes from immunoSEQ multiplex PCR, and its TCRdb copy is limited to in-frame clones, with some not included. The sample contains some 18,000 clones, about 76% of which appear only once. The material was peripheral blood mononuclear cells (PBMCs), obtained before the second cycle of nivolumab. Receptors were obtained from a human donor with classical Hodgkin lymphoma.

V and J are TRBV30 and TRBJ2-3; 8 nucleotides agree with TRBD1. The germline V gene encodes CDR1 GTSNPN and CDR2 SVGIG (reference sequence). Trimming removed 5 bases from V and 5 bases from J; junction bases left unmatched: 9. The CDR3 is 14 residues long. The chain's CDR3 is CAWGTGHGRDTQYF. In DNA, the CDR3 is TGTGCCTGGGGGACAGGTCACGGGAGAGATACGCAGTATTTT. The variable domain in full, with the rest retrieved from reference TRBV30 and TRBJ2-3, is SQTIHQWPATLVQPVGSPLSLECTVEGTSNPNLYWYRQAAGRGLQLLFYSVGIGQISSEVPQNLSASRPQDRQFILSSKKLLLSDSGFYLCAWGTGHGRDTQYFGPGTRLTVL.

The rearrangement joins TRBV7-9 to TRBJ2-5, with 12 positions matching TRBD2. The CDR3 has 15 residues. Germline V gene sequence: CDR1 SEHNR, CDR2 FQNEAQ (reference sequence). V trimming: 5 bases; J trimming: 4 bases; junction bases outside the gene matches: 5. CDR3 residues: CASSGLAGRRETQYF. In DNA form, the CDR3 reads TGTGCCAGCAGCGGACTAGCGGGGCGGAGAGAGACCCAGTACTTC. The full variable domain, rest sourced from reference TRBV7-9 and TRBJ2-5, is DTGVSQNPRHKITKRGQNVTFRCDPISEHNRLYWYRQTLGQGPEFLTYFQNEAQLEKSRLLSDRFSAERPKGSFSTLEIQRTEQGDSAMYLCASSGLAGRRETQYFGPGTRLLVL.

The rearrangement joins TRBV4-1 to TRBJ2-7; 7 positions match TRBD1. Germline lookup yields CDR1 MGHRA and CDR2 YSYEKL. This CDR3 contains 14 residues. Unmatched junction bases numbered 5, after V lost 4 bases and J lost 2 bases. CDR3: CASSPRRGPYEQYF. CDR3 sequence (DNA): TGCGCCAGCAGCCCCCGTAGGGGGCCCTACGAGCAGTACTTC.

The V gene is TRBV28, the J gene TRBJ2-7, with D maybe TRBD1 (5 bases). The CDR3 totals 14 residues. Trimming took off 7 bases at V and 3 bases at J, with 16 bases between the two ends. Germline CDR1 reads MDHEN; CDR2 reads SYDVKM. CDR3 in DNA: TGTGCCAGCATTAGTATAGGGGAAGGCTACGAGCAGTACTTC. Translated: CASISIGEGYEQYF.

Remarks on this clone: This may come from a read error, since a much larger clone is one base off. V is TRBV5-6 and J is TRBJ2-7; D is ambiguous. Trimming left V 4 bases short and J 2 bases short, with 4 bases between. The CDR3 loop spans 11 amino acids. From germline, CDR1 is SGHDT and CDR2 YYEEEE. The CDR3 region is CASSDTYEQYF. CDR3 bases: TGTGCCAGCAGCGACACCTACGAGCAGTACTTC.

The CDR3 reads CASRTSGGVYGYTF. CDR3 DNA sequence: TGTGCCAGCAGGACCTCGGGGGGAGTGTATGGCTACACCTTC. This chain joins TRBV6-1 and TRBJ1-2, with D possibly being TRBD1 (5 bases). This CDR3 is 14 amino acids long. The ends were cut back, 6 bases at V and 5 bases at J, with 16 bases in the middle. CDR1 is MNHNS and CDR2 is SASEGT in the germline V gene.

The V call is TRBV18, the J call TRBJ1-6, with 9 bases identical to TRBD1. Germline V lookup: CDR1 KGHSH, CDR2 LQKENI. Trimming took 5 bases from V and 8 from J; bases not matched to a gene: 13. The CDR3 totals 17 residues. The CDR3 region is CASSKAPGQGKDSPLHF. The CDR3 DNA sequence: TGTGCCAGCTCAAAAGCACCCGGACAGGGGAAGGATTCACCCCTCCACTTT.

This sequence joins TRBV27 and TRBJ1-2; 8 bases agree with TRBD1. Germline values: CDR1 MNHEY, CDR2 SMNVEV (reference sequence). CDR3 length: 15 amino acids. Trimming took 5 bases from V and 1 from J; bases not matched to a gene: 6. CDR3 nucleotides: TGTGCCAGCAGTGGAGGACAGGGCGGTAACTATGGCTACACCTTC. Translation: CASSGGQGGNYGYTF.

V usage is TRBV5-6 and J usage is TRBJ1-5, with D perhaps TRBD1 (5 bases). The CDR3 runs 14 residues. Trimming took off 4 bases at V and 3 bases at J, with 11 bases between the two ends. CDR1 is SGHDT, CDR2 YYEEEE, per germline. The CDR3 region has the DNA TGTGCCAGCAGCCCCTGGGGGATCAATCAGCCCCAGCATTTT. This sequence encodes CASSPWGINQPQHF.